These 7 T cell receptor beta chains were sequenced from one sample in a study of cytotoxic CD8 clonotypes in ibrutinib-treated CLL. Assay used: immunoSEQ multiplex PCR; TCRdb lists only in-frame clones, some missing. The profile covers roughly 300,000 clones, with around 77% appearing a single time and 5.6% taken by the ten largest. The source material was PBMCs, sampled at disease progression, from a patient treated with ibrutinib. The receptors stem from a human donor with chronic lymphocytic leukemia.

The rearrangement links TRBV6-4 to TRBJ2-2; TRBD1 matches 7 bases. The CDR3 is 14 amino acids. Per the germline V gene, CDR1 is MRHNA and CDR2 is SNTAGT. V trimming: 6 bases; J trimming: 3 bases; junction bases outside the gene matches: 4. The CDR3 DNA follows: TGTGCCAGCAGGGGGACAGACTACACCGGGGAGCTGTTTTTT. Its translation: CASRGTDYTGELFF.

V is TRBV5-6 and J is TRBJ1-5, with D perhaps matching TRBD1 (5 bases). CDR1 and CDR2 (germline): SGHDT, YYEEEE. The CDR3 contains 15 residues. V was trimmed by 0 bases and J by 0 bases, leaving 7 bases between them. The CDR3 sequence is CASSLDGGSNQPQHF. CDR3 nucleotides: TGTGCCAGCAGCTTGGACGGGGGTAGCAATCAGCCCCAGCATTTT.

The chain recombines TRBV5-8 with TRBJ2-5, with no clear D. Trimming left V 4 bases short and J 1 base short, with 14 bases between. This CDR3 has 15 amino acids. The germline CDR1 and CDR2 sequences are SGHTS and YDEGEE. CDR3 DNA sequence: TGTGCCAGCAGCCGGGCCTTCATCCGCCAAGAGACCCAGTACTTC. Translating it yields CASSRAFIRQETQYF.

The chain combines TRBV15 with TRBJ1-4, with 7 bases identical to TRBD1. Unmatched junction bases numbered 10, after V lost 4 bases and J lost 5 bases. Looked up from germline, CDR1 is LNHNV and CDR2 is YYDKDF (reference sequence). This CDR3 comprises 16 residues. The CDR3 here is CATSTRRDSFNEKLFF. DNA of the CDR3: TGTGCCACCAGCACTAGGAGGGACAGTTTCAATGAAAAACTGTTTTTT.

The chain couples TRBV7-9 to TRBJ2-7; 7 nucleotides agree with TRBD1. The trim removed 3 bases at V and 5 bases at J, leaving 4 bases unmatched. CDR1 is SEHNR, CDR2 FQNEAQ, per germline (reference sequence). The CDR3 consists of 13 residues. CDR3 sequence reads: CASSLGTENEQYF. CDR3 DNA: TGTGCCAGCAGCTTGGGGACAGAAAACGAGCAGTACTTC.

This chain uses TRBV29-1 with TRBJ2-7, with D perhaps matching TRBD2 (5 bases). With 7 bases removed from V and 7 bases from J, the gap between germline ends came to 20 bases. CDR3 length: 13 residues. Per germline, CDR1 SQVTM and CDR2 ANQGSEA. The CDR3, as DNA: TGCAGCGGTCTCTCGGGGTCCATGGGGGAGCAGTACTTC. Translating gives CSGLSGSMGEQYF.

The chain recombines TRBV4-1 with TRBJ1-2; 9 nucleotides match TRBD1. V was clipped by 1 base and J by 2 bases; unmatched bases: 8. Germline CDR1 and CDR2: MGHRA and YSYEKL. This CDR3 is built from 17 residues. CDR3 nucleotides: TGCGCCAGCAGCCAAGCGGACGGACAGGGGTTAAACTATGGCTACACCTTC. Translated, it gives CASSQADGQGLNYGYTF.